The 26 T cell receptor beta chains presented below share a single source sample, sequenced in a study of blood T cells in healthy people across ages. A sample-barcoded 5' primer and a J-beta primer mix were used in a second PCR of roughly 7 to 11 cycles. Each CDR3 protein is one row after TCRdb ran MiXCR on the 5' RACE reads. The sample includes some 1.4 million distinct CDR3 sequences, roughly 40% of them seen just once. The sample taken for sequencing was blood. These receptors were collected from a woman aged 18-29 years in good health.

The V gene is TRBV20-1, the J gene TRBJ2-1; TRBD2 aligns across 9 bases. Germline trimming cut 4 bases from V and 9 bases from J; bases unmatched to any gene: 13. CDR3 length: 15 residues. The V gene's germline CDR1 is DFQATT and CDR2 SNEGSKA (reference sequence). The CDR3 here is CSATKSGLASREQFF. CDR3 nucleotides: TGCAGTGCTACCAAGTCGGGACTAGCCTCACGTGAGCAGTTCTTC.

The CDR3 protein is CASSPRQQRQETQFF. DNA for the CDR3: TGTGCCAGCAGCCCAAGACAGCAACGCCAAGAGACCCAGTTCTTC. The rearrangement joins TRBV6-6 to TRBJ2-5, with TRBD1 as a possible D gene (5 bases). The better agreement between TRBJ2-1 and the DNA end casts doubt on the J call. This CDR3 has 15 amino acids. Germline CDR1 and CDR2: MNHNY and SVGAGI (reference sequence).

CDR3 protein: CASSYGQHYGYTF. For the CDR3, the DNA is TGTGCCAGCAGTTACGGTCAGCACTATGGCTACACCTTC. J is TRBJ1-2 and V is TRBV6-5; D is undetermined. The CDR3 is 13 amino acids. V was shortened by 2 bases and J by 3 bases, with 7 bases between the two germline ends. Germline V gives CDR1 MNHEY, CDR2 SVGAGI.

This chain links TRBV4-1 with TRBJ2-3; a weak D match, TRBD2 (6 bases). CDR3 length: 13 amino acids. CDR1 MGHRA and CDR2 YSYEKL come from the germline V gene. V lost 4 bases to trimming and J lost 3 bases, with 8 bases between them. The CDR3 DNA reads as TGCGCCAGCAGCCGCGGGGAAACAGATACGCAGTATTTT. Translated, it gives CASSRGETDTQYF.

The rearrangement links TRBV11-3 to TRBJ2-1; D possibly uses TRBD1 or TRBD2 (5 bases each). The length of the CDR3 is 15 residues. V was clipped by 8 bases and J by 6 bases, with 20 bases between them. Germline CDR1 SGHNT, CDR2 YENEEA. CDR3 sequence: CASGKWDGEGNEQFF. The CDR3, as DNA: TGTGCCAGCGGCAAGTGGGACGGAGAGGGCAATGAGCAGTTCTTC. The full variable domain, its missing parts supplied by reference TRBV11-3 and TRBJ2-1, is EAGVVQSPRYKIIEKKQPVAFWCNPISGHNTLYWYLQNLGQGPELLIRYENEEAVDDSQLPKDRFSAERLKGVDSTLKIQPAELGDSAVYLCASGKWDGEGNEQFFGPGTRLTVL.

The chain recombines TRBV27 with TRBJ2-3, with D perhaps TRBD2 (6 bases). The germline V gene has CDR1 MNHEY and CDR2 SMNVEV (reference sequence). This CDR3 has 16 amino acids. V was trimmed by 0 bases and J by 1 base, leaving 11 bases between them. DNA for the CDR3: TGTGCCAGCAGTTTATCGAGGGCTAGCGGCACAGATACGCAGTATTTT. Amino acids: CASSLSRASGTDTQYF.

This clonotype has more than one count but fewer than ten. The V and J genes are TRBV4-1 and TRBJ2-5, with unresolved D. Germline lookup yields CDR1 MGHRA and CDR2 YSYEKL. Trimming removed 3 bases from V and 2 bases from J, with 13 bases in between. The CDR3 contains 15 residues. The CDR3 sequence: CASSHIPPDQETQYF. In DNA, the CDR3 is TGCGCCAGCAGCCACATACCCCCAGATCAAGAGACCCAGTACTTC.

V gene TRBV14 combines with J gene TRBJ2-3, with D possibly matching TRBD2 (5 bases). Deletions cut 8 bases from V and 3 bases from J, with 18 bases between. The CDR3 loop spans 15 amino acids. The germline gives CDR1 SGHDN, CDR2 FVKESK. The CDR3 is CASGPLDSGTDTQYF. Here the CDR3 DNA reads TGTGCCAGCGGACCCCTCGATTCGGGGACAGATACGCAGTATTTT.

The chain carries TRBV6-2 or TRBV6-3 and TRBJ1-2; D uncertain. Germline V gene data show CDR1 as MNHEY and CDR2 as SVGEGT. The CDR3 loop spans 14 amino acids. The ends were cut back, 0 bases at V and 3 bases at J, with 8 bases in the middle. In DNA form, the CDR3 reads TGTGCCAGCAGTTACTCGCAAAGGGACTATGGCTACACCTTC. Translating gives CASSYSQRDYGYTF.

Concerning this clonotype itself: An end of the junction does not agree with germline; a read error may underlie this. The chain couples TRBV20-1 to TRBJ2-7, with 10 bases lining up with TRBD2. The last part of the DNA fits TRBJ2-5 better; the J call may be wrong. This CDR3 has 15 residues. Germline CDR1 DFQATT, CDR2 SNEGSKA (reference sequence). The CDR3 nucleotides are TGCAATGCTCGTTCTAGCGGGAGTATTGAAGAGACCCAGTACTTC. It is translated as CNARSSGSIEETQYF.

With respect to this clonotype: A much larger clonotype is one base distant, so this may be a read error. In DNA, the CDR3 is TGTGCCAGCAGGCCGACAGGGGGCCCCAATCAGCCCCAGCATTTT. Translating it yields CASRPTGGPNQPQHF. The rearrangement uses TRBV27 and TRBJ1-5, with 10 bases lining up with TRBD1. Germline values: CDR1 MNHEY, CDR2 SMNVEV (reference sequence). The trim removed 6 bases at V and 3 bases at J, leaving 5 bases unmatched. The CDR3 contains 15 residues.

This clonotype has more than one count but fewer than ten. The chain uses TRBV11-2 and TRBJ1-2, with a possible D match to TRBD1 (5 bases). V was pared by 5 bases and J by 7 bases, with 14 bases between. Germline V lookup: CDR1 SGHAT, CDR2 FQNNGV. The CDR3 has 13 amino acids. The CDR3 nucleotides are TGTGCCAGCAGCCCCGGAGGGGTTGGTGGCTACACCTTC. It translates to CASSPGGVGGYTF.

This clonotype has a handful of counts. The rearrangement joins TRBV5-1 to TRBJ1-5; D ambiguous. CDR3 size: 15 residues. V lost 2 bases and J lost 0, with 9 bases in between. Germline values: CDR1 SGHRS, CDR2 YFSETQ. CDR3 nucleotides: TGCGCCAGCAGCTTAACCTCGAATAGCAATCAGCCCCAGCATTTT. It encodes CASSLTSNSNQPQHF.

The rearrangement uses TRBV7-9 and TRBJ1-1; D is uncertain. This CDR3 spans 13 amino acids. The ends were cut back, 8 bases at V and 1 base at J, with 11 bases in the middle. CDR1 and CDR2 from the germline V gene are SEHNR and FQNEAQ (reference sequence). DNA for the CDR3: TGTGCCAGCCTAGGACGGGCGAACACTGAAGCTTTCTTT. Its translation is CASLGRANTEAFF.

The J gene is TRBJ2-5, the V gene TRBV7-6, with a possible D match to TRBD1 (6 bases). The closer fit of TRBJ2-7 to the DNA end suggests the J call may be wrong. This CDR3 contains 13 residues. Germline lookup yields CDR1 SGHVS and CDR2 FNYEAQ. CDR3 region: CASSPPNRVEQYF. DNA for the CDR3: TGTGCCAGCAGCCCCCCCAACAGGGTCGAGCAGTACTTC.

This chain connects TRBV5-1 to TRBJ2-3, with D perhaps matching TRBD2 (7 bases). The CDR3 has 16 residues. Germline V gene sequence: CDR1 SGHRS, CDR2 YFSETQ. V lost 4 bases, J lost 4 bases, and 19 bases lay in between. The CDR3 spells CASSRPLGGPADTQYF. In nucleotides, the CDR3 is TGCGCCAGCAGCCGACCCTTGGGGGGGCCGGCAGATACGCAGTATTTT.

Of note for this clonotype: Mismatch with germline at one junction end may stem from a read error. V gene TRBV28 combines with J gene TRBJ1-2; D not resolved. The CDR3 is 11 residues long. Germline CDR1 is MDHEN and CDR2 is SYDVKM. CDR3 amino acids: CASKSNYSYTF. The DNA of the CDR3 is TGTGCCAGCAAAAGCAACTATAGCTACACCTTC.

CDR3 nucleotide sequence: TGTGTCTCCGGGGACAATGGATATCGAAACTATGGCTACACCTTC. It codes for CVSGDNGYRNYGYTF. This rearrangement joins TRBV27 to TRBJ1-2; D perhaps matches TRBD1 (6 bases). The CDR3 length is 15 residues. Germline CDR1 is MNHEY and CDR2 is SMNVEV (reference sequence).

In DNA, the CDR3 is TGCGCCAGCAGCTTGACGGGGCTAGTTCACGCTGCCGGGGAGCTGTTTTTT. It is translated as CASSLTGLVHAAGELFF. The genes are TRBV5-1 and TRBJ2-2; D is tentatively TRBD1 or TRBD2 (5 bases each). This CDR3 is 17 amino acids long. The V end was cut by 1 base, the J end by 6 bases, with 19 bases between. Germline CDR1 reads SGHRS; CDR2 reads YFSETQ.

This clonotype has only a few counts. The chain carries TRBV4-1 and TRBJ2-1; D is perhaps TRBD1 (6 bases). Per germline, CDR1 MGHRA and CDR2 YSYEKL. The CDR3 covers 17 residues. Trimming took off 3 bases at V and 4 bases at J, with 19 bases between the two ends. The CDR3 region is CASSHSTGKGLYNEQFF. The CDR3 DNA reads as TGCGCCAGCAGCCACTCCACAGGGAAAGGGTTATACAATGAGCAGTTCTTC.

The sample holds one count of this clonotype. The chain has TRBV20-1 and TRBJ2-5; TRBD1 agrees at 7 bases. Germline V gene lookup returns CDR1 DFQATT and CDR2 SNEGSKA (reference sequence). V dropped 3 bases and J dropped 11; count of bases not matched to a gene: 18. The CDR3 totals 15 residues. The CDR3 bases are TGCAGTGCTAGGGATGACAGGGTATCGGACAATGAGCAGTACTTC. Its protein product is CSARDDRVSDNEQYF.

The CDR3 DNA is TGCAGTGCAAGGACTAGCGGGGGGGCGGCCTACAATGAGCAGTACTTC. It translates to CSARTSGGAAYNEQYF. The rearrangement uses TRBV20-1 and TRBJ2-1; TRBD2 matches at 15 bases. The J call is doubtful: the DNA matches TRBJ2-7 better. Germline V lookup: CDR1 DFQATT, CDR2 SNEGSKA (reference sequence). The CDR3 consists of 16 residues.

The gene calls are TRBV6-6 and TRBJ1-5, with D unresolved. This CDR3 has 16 residues. Deletions cut 4 bases from V and 6 bases from J, with 19 bases between. Per the germline V gene, CDR1 is MNHNY and CDR2 is SVGAGI (reference sequence). The CDR3 sequence is CASSFNTGPIGQPQHF. CDR3 nucleotides: TGTGCCAGCAGTTTCAATACCGGGCCGATAGGTCAGCCCCAGCATTTT.

This rearrangement joins TRBV7-2 to TRBJ2-7, with 7 bases matching TRBD2. The CDR3 is made up of 16 amino acids. Germline lookup yields CDR1 SGHTA and CDR2 FQGNSA. V shed 1 base and J 7 bases; nucleotides not matched to a gene: 13. The CDR3 spells CASSLDMASGPGEQYF. The CDR3 region has the DNA TGTGCCAGCAGCTTAGATATGGCTAGCGGCCCGGGAGAGCAGTACTTC.

The chain recombines TRBV20-1 with TRBJ1-1; D call uncertain. Germline V lookup: CDR1 DFQATT, CDR2 SNEGSKA (reference sequence). The CDR3 contains 15 residues. V was cut by 1 base and J by 2 bases, with 14 bases left in between. The CDR3 loop is CSARAAPRGNTEAFF. CDR3 coding DNA: TGCAGTGCTAGAGCGGCTCCCCGGGGTAACACTGAAGCTTTCTTT.

This clonotype was recorded a few times. The chain is built from TRBV15 and TRBJ2-7, with D tentatively TRBD1 (7 bases). In germline, CDR1 is LNHNV, CDR2 YYDKDF (reference sequence). V lost 2 bases to trimming and J lost 3 bases, with 17 bases between them. The CDR3 sequence is 16 residues long. The CDR3 DNA follows: TGTGCCACCAGCAGACAGGCGGGACAGTTCGGCTACGAGCAGTACTTC. The encoded protein is CATSRQAGQFGYEQYF.